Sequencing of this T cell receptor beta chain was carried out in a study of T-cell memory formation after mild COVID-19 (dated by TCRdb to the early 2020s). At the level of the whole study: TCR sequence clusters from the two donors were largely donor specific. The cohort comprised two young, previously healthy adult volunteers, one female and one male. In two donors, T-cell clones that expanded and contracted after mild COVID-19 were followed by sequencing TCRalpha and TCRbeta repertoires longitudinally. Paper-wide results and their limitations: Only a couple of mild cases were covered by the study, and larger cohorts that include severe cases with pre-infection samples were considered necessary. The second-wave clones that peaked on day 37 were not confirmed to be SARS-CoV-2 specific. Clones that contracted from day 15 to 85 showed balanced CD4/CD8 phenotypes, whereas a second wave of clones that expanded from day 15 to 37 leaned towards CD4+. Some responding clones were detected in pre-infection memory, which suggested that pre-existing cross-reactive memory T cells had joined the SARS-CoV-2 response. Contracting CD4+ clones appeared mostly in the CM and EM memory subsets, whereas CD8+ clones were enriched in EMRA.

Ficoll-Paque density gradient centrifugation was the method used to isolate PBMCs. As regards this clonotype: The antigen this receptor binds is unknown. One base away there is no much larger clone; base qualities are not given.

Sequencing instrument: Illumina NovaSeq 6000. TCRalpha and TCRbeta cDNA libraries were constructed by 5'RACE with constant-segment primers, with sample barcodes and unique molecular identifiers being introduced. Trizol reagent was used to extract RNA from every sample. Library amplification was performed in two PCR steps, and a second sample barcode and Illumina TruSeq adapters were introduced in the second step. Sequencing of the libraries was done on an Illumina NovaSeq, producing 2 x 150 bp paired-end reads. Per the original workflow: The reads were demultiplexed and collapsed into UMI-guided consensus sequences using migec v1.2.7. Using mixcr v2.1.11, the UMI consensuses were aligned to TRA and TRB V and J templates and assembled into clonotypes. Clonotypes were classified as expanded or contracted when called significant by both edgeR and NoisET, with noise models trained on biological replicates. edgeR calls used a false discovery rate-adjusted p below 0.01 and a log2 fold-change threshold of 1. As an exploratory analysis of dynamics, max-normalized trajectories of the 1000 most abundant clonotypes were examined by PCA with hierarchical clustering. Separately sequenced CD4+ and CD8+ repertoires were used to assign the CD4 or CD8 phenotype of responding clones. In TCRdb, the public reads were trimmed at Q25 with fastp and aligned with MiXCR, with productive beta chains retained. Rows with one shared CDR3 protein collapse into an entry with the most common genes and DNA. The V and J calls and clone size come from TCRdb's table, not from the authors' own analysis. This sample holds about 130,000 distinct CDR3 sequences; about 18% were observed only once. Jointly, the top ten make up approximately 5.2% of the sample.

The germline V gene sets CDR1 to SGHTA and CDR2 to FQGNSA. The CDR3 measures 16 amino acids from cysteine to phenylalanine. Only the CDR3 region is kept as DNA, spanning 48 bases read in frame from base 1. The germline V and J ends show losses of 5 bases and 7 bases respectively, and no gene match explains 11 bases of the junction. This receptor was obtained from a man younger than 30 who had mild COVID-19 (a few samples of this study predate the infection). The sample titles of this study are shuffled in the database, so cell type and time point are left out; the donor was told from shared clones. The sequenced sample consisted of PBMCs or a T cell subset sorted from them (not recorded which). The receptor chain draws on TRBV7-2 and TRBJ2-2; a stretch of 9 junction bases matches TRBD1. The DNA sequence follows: TGTGCCAGCAGCGACCGGACAGGGGTCGCCTACGGGGAGCTGTTTTTT. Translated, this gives CASSDRTGVAYGELFF.